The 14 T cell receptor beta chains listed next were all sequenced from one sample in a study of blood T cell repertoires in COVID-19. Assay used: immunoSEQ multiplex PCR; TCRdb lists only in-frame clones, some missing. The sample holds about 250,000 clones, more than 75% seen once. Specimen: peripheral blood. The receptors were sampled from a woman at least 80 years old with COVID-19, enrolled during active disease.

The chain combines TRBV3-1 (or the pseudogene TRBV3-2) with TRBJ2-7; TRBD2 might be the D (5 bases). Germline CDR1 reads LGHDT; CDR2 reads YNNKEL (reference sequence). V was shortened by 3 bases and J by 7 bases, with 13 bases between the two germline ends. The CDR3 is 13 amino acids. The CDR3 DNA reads TGTGCCAGCAGCCAGGAGAGGAGGCTAGAGCAGTACTTC. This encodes CASSQERRLEQYF.

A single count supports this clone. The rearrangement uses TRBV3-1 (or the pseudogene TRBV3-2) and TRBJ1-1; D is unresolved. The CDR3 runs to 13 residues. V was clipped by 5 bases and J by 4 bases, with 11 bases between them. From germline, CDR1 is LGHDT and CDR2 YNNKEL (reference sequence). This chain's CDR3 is CASSAGEATEAFF. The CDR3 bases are TGTGCCAGCAGCGCTGGAGAGGCCACTGAAGCTTTCTTT.

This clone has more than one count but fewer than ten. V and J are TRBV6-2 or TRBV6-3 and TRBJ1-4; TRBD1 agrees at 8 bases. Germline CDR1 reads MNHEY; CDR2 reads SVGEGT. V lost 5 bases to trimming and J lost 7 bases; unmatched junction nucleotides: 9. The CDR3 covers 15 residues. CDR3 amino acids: CASSRPQGAGEKLFF. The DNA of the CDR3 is TGTGCCAGCAGTCGCCCGCAGGGGGCGGGTGAAAAACTGTTTTTT.

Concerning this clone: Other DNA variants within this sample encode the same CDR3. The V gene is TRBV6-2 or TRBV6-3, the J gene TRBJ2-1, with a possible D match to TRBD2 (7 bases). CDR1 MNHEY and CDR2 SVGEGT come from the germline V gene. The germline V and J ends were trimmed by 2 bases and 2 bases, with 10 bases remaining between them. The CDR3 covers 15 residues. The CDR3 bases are TGTGCCAGCAGTTACGGGGGGGCAGCCTACAATGAGCAGTTCTTC. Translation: CASSYGGAAYNEQFF.

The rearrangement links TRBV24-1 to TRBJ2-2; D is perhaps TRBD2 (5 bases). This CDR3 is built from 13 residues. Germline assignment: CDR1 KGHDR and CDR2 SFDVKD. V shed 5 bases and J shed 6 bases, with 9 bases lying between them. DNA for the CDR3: TGTGCCACCAGTGCCTCTAGCCCCGGGGAGCTGTTTTTT. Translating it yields CATSASSPGELFF.

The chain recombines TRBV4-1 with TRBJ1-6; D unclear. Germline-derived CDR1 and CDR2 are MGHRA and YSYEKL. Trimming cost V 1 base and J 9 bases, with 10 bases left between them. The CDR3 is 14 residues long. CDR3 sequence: CASSQAGSGSPLHF. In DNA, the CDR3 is TGCGCCAGCAGCCAAGCGGGGTCAGGTTCACCCCTCCACTTT.

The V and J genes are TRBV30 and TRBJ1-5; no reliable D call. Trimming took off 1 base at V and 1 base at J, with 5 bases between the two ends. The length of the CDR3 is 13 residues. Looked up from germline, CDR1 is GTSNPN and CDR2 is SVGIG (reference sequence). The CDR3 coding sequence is TGTGCCTGGAGTGCGGGAAGCAATCAGCCCCAGCATTTT. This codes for CAWSAGSNQPQHF.

The DNA of the CDR3 is TGTGCCAGCAGCGTAGGCGGGGGGGTTTCCTACGAGCAGTACTTC. Amino acid sequence: CASSVGGGVSYEQYF. V is TRBV9 and J is TRBJ2-7; 9 nucleotides align to TRBD2. This CDR3 spans 15 amino acids. Germline V gene lookup returns CDR1 SGDLS and CDR2 YYNGEE. After removal of 0 bases from V and 1 base from J, the junction contained 2 bases not matched to a gene.

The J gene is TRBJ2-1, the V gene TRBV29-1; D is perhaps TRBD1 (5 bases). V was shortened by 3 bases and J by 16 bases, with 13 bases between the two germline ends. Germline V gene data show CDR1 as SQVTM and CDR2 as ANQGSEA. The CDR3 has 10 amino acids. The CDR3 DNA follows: TGCAGCGTTGAGGACATAGGATACTTCTTC. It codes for CSVEDIGYFF.

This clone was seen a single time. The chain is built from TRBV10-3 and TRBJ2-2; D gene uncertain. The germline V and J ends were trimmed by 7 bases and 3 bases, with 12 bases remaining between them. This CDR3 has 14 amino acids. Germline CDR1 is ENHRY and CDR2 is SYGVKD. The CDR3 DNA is TGTGCCATCACCGAGTCCCCGGACACCGGGGAGCTGTTTTTT. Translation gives CAITESPDTGELFF.

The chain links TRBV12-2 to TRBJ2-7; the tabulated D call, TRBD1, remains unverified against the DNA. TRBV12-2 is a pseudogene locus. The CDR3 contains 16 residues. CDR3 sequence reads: CASRLKKTGGGDEQYV. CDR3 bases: TGTGCAAGTCGCTTAAAGAAAACAGGGGGAGGCGACGAGCAGTACGTC.

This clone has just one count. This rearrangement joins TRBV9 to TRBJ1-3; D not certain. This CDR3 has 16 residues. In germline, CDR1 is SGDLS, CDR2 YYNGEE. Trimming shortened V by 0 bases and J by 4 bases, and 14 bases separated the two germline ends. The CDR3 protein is CASSVADSIAGNTIYF. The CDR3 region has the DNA TGTGCCAGCAGCGTAGCGGATAGTATAGCGGGAAACACCATATATTTT. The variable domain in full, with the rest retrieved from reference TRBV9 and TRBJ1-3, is DSGVTQTPKHLITATGQRVTLRCSPRSGDLSVYWYQQSLDQGLQFLIQYYNGEERAKGNILERFSAQQFPDLHSELNLSSLELGDSALYFCASSVADSIAGNTIYFGEGSWLTVV.

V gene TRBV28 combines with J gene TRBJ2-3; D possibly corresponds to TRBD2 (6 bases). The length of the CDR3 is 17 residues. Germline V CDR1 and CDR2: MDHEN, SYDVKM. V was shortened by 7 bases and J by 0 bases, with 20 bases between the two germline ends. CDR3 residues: CASILGGHSTSTDTQYF. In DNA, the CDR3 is TGTGCCAGCATTCTCGGAGGGCACTCGACTAGCACAGATACGCAGTATTTT.

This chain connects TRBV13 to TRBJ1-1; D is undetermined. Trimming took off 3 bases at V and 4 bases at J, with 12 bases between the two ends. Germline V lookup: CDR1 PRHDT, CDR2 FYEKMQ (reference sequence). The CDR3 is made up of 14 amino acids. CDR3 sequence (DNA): TGTGCCAGCAGCTTTGATGGAGGGAGCACTGAAGCTTTCTTT. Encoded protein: CASSFDGGSTEAFF. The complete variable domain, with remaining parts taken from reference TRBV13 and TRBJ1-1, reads AAGVIQSPRHLIKEKRETATLKCYPIPRHDTVYWYQQGPGQDPQFLISFYEKMQSDKGSIPDRFSAQQFSDYHSELNMSSLELGDSALYFCASSFDGGSTEAFFGQGTRLTVV.